This T cell receptor (beta chain) was profiled in a study of cytomegalovirus exposure and HLA in healthy donors. The PCR had 60 Vbeta and 13 Jbeta primers. TCRdb's table, derived via immunoSEQ multiplex PCR, lists solely in-frame clones and lacks some. Among some 270,000 clones listed, 75% to 90% were seen once. The origin of this receptor is a girl aged 2 to 10 in good health and CMV-seronegative. The sequenced sample was PBMCs.

The CDR3, as DNA: TGTGCCAGCTCACGGCAGGGAGGGGAGACCCAGTACTTC. Encoded protein: CASSRQGGETQYF. This chain joins TRBV18 and TRBJ2-5, with 7 bases aligning to TRBD2. Germline CDR1 and CDR2: KGHSH and LQKENI. J was trimmed by 5 bases and V by 4 bases; bases with no gene match: 4. This CDR3 spans 13 amino acids.